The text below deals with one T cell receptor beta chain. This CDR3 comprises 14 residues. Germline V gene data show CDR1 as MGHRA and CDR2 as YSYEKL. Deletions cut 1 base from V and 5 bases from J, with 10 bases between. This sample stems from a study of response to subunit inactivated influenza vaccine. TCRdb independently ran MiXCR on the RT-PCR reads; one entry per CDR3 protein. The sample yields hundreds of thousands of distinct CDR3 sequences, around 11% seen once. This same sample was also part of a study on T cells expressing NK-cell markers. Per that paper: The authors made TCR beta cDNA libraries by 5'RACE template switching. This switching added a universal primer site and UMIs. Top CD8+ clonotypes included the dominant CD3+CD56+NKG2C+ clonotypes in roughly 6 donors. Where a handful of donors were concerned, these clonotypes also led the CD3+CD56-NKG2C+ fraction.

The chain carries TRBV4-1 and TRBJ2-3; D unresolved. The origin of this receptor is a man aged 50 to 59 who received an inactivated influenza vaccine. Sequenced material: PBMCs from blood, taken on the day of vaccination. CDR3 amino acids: CASSQGWSRDTQYF. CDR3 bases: TGCGCCAGCAGCCAAGGATGGTCCCGAGATACGCAGTATTTT.